The 10 T cell receptor beta chains below come from one sample, sequenced in a study of cytomegalovirus exposure and HLA in healthy donors. The PCR made use of 60 Vbeta and 13 Jbeta primers. Sequencing used immunoSEQ multiplex PCR; TCRdb keeps in-frame clones, though not all of them. Among hundreds of thousands of clones listed, roughly 83% were seen once. The sequenced material came from PBMCs. The receptors here all came from a girl under 18 in good health and CMV-seronegative.

The gene calls are TRBV5-6 and TRBJ2-7; the D gene is possibly TRBD1 (6 bases). Trimming removed 0 bases at V and 6 bases at J, with 10 bases between. This CDR3 is 13 amino acids long. Germline assignment: CDR1 SGHDT and CDR2 YYEEEE. In nucleotides, the CDR3 is TGTGCCAGCAGCTTGGGAGGGGGTGGCGAGCAGTACTTC. Protein sequence: CASSLGGGGEQYF.

This sequence joins TRBV11-1 and TRBJ2-5; TRBD1 aligns across 8 bases. The CDR3 is 15 residues long. Germline values: CDR1 SGHAT, CDR2 FQDESV (reference sequence). V was pared by 6 bases and J by 5 bases, with 11 bases of the junction left unmatched. In nucleotides, the CDR3 is TGTGCCAGCAGGAGGACAGGGAGGTTACGGGAGACCCAGTACTTC. It translates to CASRRTGRLRETQYF.

The gene calls are TRBV28 and TRBJ1-1; 8 nucleotides align to TRBD1. With V trimmed by 5 bases and J by 3 bases, 11 bases remained unmatched. The germline gives CDR1 MDHEN, CDR2 SYDVKM. The CDR3 spans 16 residues. The CDR3 spells CASSPSLTGAYTEAFF. The CDR3, as DNA: TGTGCCAGCAGTCCTAGCCTGACAGGGGCCTACACTGAAGCTTTCTTT.

The gene calls are TRBV5-6 and TRBJ2-7; tentatively, D is TRBD2 (6 bases). This CDR3 spans 14 amino acids. V gave up 0 bases and J gave up 2 bases, with 9 bases separating them. Germline CDR1 is SGHDT and CDR2 is YYEEEE. The CDR3, as DNA: TGTGCCAGCAGCTTGGGTAGCGGAACCTACGAGCAGTACTTC. Translation gives CASSLGSGTYEQYF. The full variable domain, completed using reference TRBV5-6 and TRBJ2-7, is DAGVTQSPTHLIKTRGQQVTLRCSPKSGHDTVSWYQQALGQGPQFIFQYYEEEERQRGNFPDRFSGHQFPNYSSELNVNALLLGDSALYLCASSLGSGTYEQYFGPGTRLTVT.

The chain has TRBV9 and TRBJ2-5; TRBD1 matches 10 bases. From germline, CDR1 is SGDLS and CDR2 YYNGEE. The CDR3 totals 20 residues. V lost 3 bases, J lost 1 base, and 18 bases stayed unmatched. This CDR3 reads CASSGNRDRGLLPLQETQYF. In nucleotides, the CDR3 is TGTGCCAGCAGCGGGAACCGGGACAGGGGACTTCTCCCCCTCCAAGAGACCCAGTACTTC.

This chain uses TRBV7-6 with TRBJ2-5; the D gene is possibly TRBD1 (6 bases). The end of the DNA is better explained by TRBJ2-7, so the J call may be wrong. The CDR3 extends over 14 amino acids. Germline assignment: CDR1 SGHVS and CDR2 FNYEAQ. CDR3 region: CASSLVQGSYEQYF. CDR3 nucleotides: TGTGCCAGCAGCTTAGTACAGGGCTCCTACGAGCAGTACTTC.

The chain carries TRBV5-6 and TRBJ2-1, with 9 nucleotides matching TRBD2. Germline CDR1 reads SGHDT; CDR2 reads YYEEEE. V shed 1 base, J shed 8 bases, and the junction held 10 bases outside the gene matches. The length of the CDR3 is 16 residues. The CDR3 DNA reads TGTGCCAGCAGCTTGAGCTCTATAGCGGGAGCGGATGAGCAGTTCTTC. It translates to CASSLSSIAGADEQFF. The variable domain in full, with the rest retrieved from reference TRBV5-6 and TRBJ2-1, is DAGVTQSPTHLIKTRGQQVTLRCSPKSGHDTVSWYQQALGQGPQFIFQYYEEEERQRGNFPDRFSGHQFPNYSSELNVNALLLGDSALYLCASSLSSIAGADEQFFGPGTRLTVL.

This clone was detected once. The rearrangement links TRBV7-9 to TRBJ2-7; D unclear. This CDR3 has 15 amino acids. V dropped 2 bases and J dropped 2 bases, with 13 bases sitting between them. Per the germline V gene, CDR1 is SEHNR and CDR2 is FQNEAQ (reference sequence). CDR3 coding DNA: TGTGCCAGCAGCTTAACTCACGTCGGTGCCTACGAGCAGTACTTC. It codes for CASSLTHVGAYEQYF. Using reference TRBV7-9 and TRBJ2-7 for the parts outside the CDR3, the full variable domain is DTGVSQNPRHKITKRGQNVTFRCDPISEHNRLYWYRQTLGQGPEFLTYFQNEAQLEKSRLLSDRFSAERPKGSFSTLEIQRTEQGDSAMYLCASSLTHVGAYEQYFGPGTRLTVT.

The J gene is TRBJ2-5, the V gene TRBV2, with 8 bases aligning to TRBD2. The DNA matches TRBJ2-7 better at its end, which makes the J call doubtful. Germline values: CDR1 SNHLY, CDR2 FYNNEI. The CDR3 extends over 12 amino acids. CDR3 residues: CASTSGGDEQYF. The CDR3 nucleotides are TGTGCCAGCACCTCGGGAGGGGACGAGCAGTACTTC.

V is TRBV29-1 and J is TRBJ2-1; TRBD2 is a possible D gene (5 bases). The CDR3 spans 14 residues. Germline V gives CDR1 SQVTM, CDR2 ANQGSEA. Trimming cost V 5 bases and J 0 bases, with 11 bases left between them. The CDR3 reads CSVRLAPSYNEQFF. The CDR3 DNA follows: TGCAGCGTTCGCCTAGCACCCTCCTACAATGAGCAGTTCTTC.